One sample yielded the 17 T cell receptor beta chains listed below, sequenced in a study of blood T cell repertoires in COVID-19. Sequenced by immunoSEQ multiplex PCR; TCRdb stores in-frame clones only, minus some. The sample lists 130,000 or so clones; approximately 90% were seen once. Sequenced material: peripheral blood. The receptors stem from a man aged 45 to 65 with active or convalescent COVID-19.

The chain links TRBV7-9 to TRBJ2-3; perhaps TRBD2 as D (5 bases). Germline assignment: CDR1 SEHNR and CDR2 FQNEAQ (reference sequence). This CDR3 has 14 amino acids. V was clipped by 6 bases and J by 2 bases, with 12 bases between them. CDR3 DNA sequence: TGTGCCAGCAGACTAGTAGACGCCACAGATACGCAGTATTTT. It is translated as CASRLVDATDTQYF.

The V gene is TRBV2, the J gene TRBJ1-2; 8 positions agree with TRBD1. V shed 2 bases, J shed 8 bases, and the junction held 7 bases outside the gene matches. Germline V lookup: CDR1 SNHLY, CDR2 FYNNEI. CDR3 size: 14 residues. CDR3 nucleotide sequence: TGTGCCAGCAGTGAACCCCGGACAGGGAACGGCTACACCTTC. Translation gives CASSEPRTGNGYTF.

The chain has TRBV15 and TRBJ2-7; weak D call: TRBD2 (5 bases). Trimming pared 4 bases from V and 2 bases from J, leaving 12 bases between. Looked up from germline, CDR1 is LNHNV and CDR2 is YYDKDF (reference sequence). The length of the CDR3 is 14 residues. This chain's CDR3 is CATSIRGDPYEQYF. CDR3 nucleotide sequence: TGTGCCACCAGCATCCGGGGTGATCCCTACGAGCAGTACTTC.

The rearrangement uses TRBV4-3 and TRBJ2-7; no firm D call. This CDR3 has 13 amino acids. V was cut by 4 bases and J by 4 bases, with 11 bases left in between. The germline V gene encodes CDR1 LGHNA and CDR2 YSLEER. The CDR3: CASSPRVGYEQYF. The CDR3 nucleotides are TGCGCCAGCAGCCCCCGGGTAGGTTACGAGCAGTACTTC.

This chain uses TRBV5-6 with TRBJ2-3; 10 bases map to TRBD2. From germline, CDR1 is SGHDT and CDR2 YYEEEE. V trimming: 0 bases; J trimming: 3 bases; junction bases outside the gene matches: 10. The CDR3 sequence is 18 residues long. The CDR3 nucleotides are TGTGCCAGCAGCTTGGCTGGTGCTAGCGGGAGATTGACAGATACGCAGTATTTT. It specifies CASSLAGASGRLTDTQYF.

Concerning this clone: One end of the junction does not line up with germline, which may come from a read error. The chain uses TRBV29-1 and TRBJ2-5; no clear D gene. The CDR3 totals 9 residues. CDR1 SQVTM and CDR2 ANQGSEA come from the germline V gene. CDR3 residues: CSVEETQYF. In DNA form, the CDR3 reads TGCAGCGTCGAAGAGACCCAGTACTTC.

This chain connects TRBV18 to TRBJ2-7; D might be TRBD1 (5 bases). From germline, CDR1 is KGHSH and CDR2 LQKENI. The length of the CDR3 is 13 residues. The germline V and J ends were trimmed by 3 bases and 3 bases, with 9 bases remaining between them. CDR3 in DNA: TGTGCCAGCTCACCCGACAGTAACTACGAGCAGTACTTC. Protein product: CASSPDSNYEQYF.

The sample holds one count of this clone. This chain links TRBV5-1 with TRBJ2-5, with D possibly TRBD1 on 6 matching bases. Germline loops: CDR1 SGHRS, CDR2 YFSETQ. Trimming took 0 bases from V and 4 from J, leaving 19 bases between them. CDR3 length: 17 amino acids. The CDR3 DNA reads as TGCGCCAGCAGCTTGGGGACCTCGGCAGGGGTTGTAGAGACCCAGTACTTC. Translation gives CASSLGTSAGVVETQYF.

This chain links TRBV19 with TRBJ2-7, with 8 positions matching TRBD1. The V gene end was trimmed by 3 bases and the J gene end by 3 bases; junction bases not matched to a gene: 7. Germline V gene sequence: CDR1 LNHDA, CDR2 SQIVND (reference sequence). The CDR3 runs 15 residues. CDR3 loop: CASSIGQGGYYEQYF. The DNA for the CDR3 is TGTGCCAGTAGTATCGGACAGGGCGGTTACTACGAGCAGTACTTC.

The chain uses TRBV12-3 or TRBV12-4 and TRBJ2-7; 7 bases fit TRBD2. V lost 4 bases to trimming and J lost 7 bases; unmatched junction nucleotides: 4. CDR3 length: 12 amino acids. CDR3 sequence (DNA): TGTGCCAGCAGTTCCCTAGCGGAAGAGCAGTACTTC. Its protein product is CASSSLAEEQYF.

The chain links TRBV30 to TRBJ1-6; 10 nucleotides line up with TRBD1. V lost 8 bases and J lost 10; bases outside the gene matches: 11. CDR1 is GTSNPN and CDR2 is SVGIG in the germline V gene (reference sequence). The CDR3 extends over 14 amino acids. The CDR3 DNA reads as TGTGCCGGGCGTTTGACAGGGGGCCACTCACCCCTCCACTTT. This gives the protein CAGRLTGGHSPLHF.

The chain has TRBV5-8 and TRBJ2-1, with TRBD1 matching 8 bases. The CDR3 contains 15 residues. The junction had 3 bases not matched to a gene; V was cut back by 0 bases and J by 4 bases. Germline lookup yields CDR1 SGHTS and CDR2 YDEGEE. The CDR3 bases are TGTGCCAGCAGCTTGGGGACAGGGAGGTACAATGAGCAGTTCTTC. Its translation is CASSLGTGRYNEQFF.

The chain has TRBV5-6 and TRBJ1-3; D possibly corresponds to TRBD1 (5 bases). V was trimmed by 3 bases and J by 0 bases, leaving 7 bases between them. Germline CDR1 SGHDT, CDR2 YYEEEE. The CDR3 runs 14 residues. CDR3 region: CASSWRGSGNTIYF. The CDR3 DNA reads TGTGCCAGCAGCTGGAGGGGCTCTGGAAACACCATATATTTT.

The chain recombines TRBV6-5 with TRBJ2-2; maybe TRBD1 (6 bases). Germline-derived CDR1 and CDR2 are MNHEY and SVGAGI. The V gene lost 6 bases and the J gene lost 1 base, with 12 bases spanning the gap. The CDR3 spans 15 residues. DNA for the CDR3: TGTGCCAGCAGGAATACAGGGATGAACACCGGGGAGCTGTTTTTT. Its translation is CASRNTGMNTGELFF.

The chain combines TRBV2 with TRBJ2-7; 7 nucleotides align to TRBD1. The CDR3 sequence is 16 residues long. V shed 6 bases, J shed 2 bases, and the junction held 13 bases outside the gene matches. CDR1 is SNHLY, CDR2 FYNNEI, per germline. Here the CDR3 DNA reads TGTGCCAGCAGCAATCGACAGGGTACGCTCCCCTACGAGCAGTACTTC. It specifies CASSNRQGTLPYEQYF.

This chain joins TRBV7-2 and TRBJ1-5, with 10 bases fitting TRBD1. Trimming removed 3 bases from V and 0 bases from J; junction bases left unmatched: 5. Per germline, CDR1 SGHTA and CDR2 FQGNSA. The CDR3 sequence is 17 residues long. The CDR3 DNA follows: TGTGCCAGCAGCTTGACAGGGGGCCCTCATAGCAATCAGCCCCAGCATTTT. Residues: CASSLTGGPHSNQPQHF.

The rearrangement joins TRBV5-1 to TRBJ2-4; tentatively, D is TRBD1 (5 bases). The CDR3 is 14 amino acids. V was pared by 5 bases and J by 5 bases, with 14 bases between. CDR1 and CDR2 (germline): SGHRS, YFSETQ. CDR3 nucleotide sequence: TGCGCCAGCAGTCTCTGGACACGAGAAAACATTCAGTACTTC. Translation: CASSLWTRENIQYF.